This TCR beta chain is drawn from a study of T cell responses to AZD1222 COVID-19 vaccine. Overall study results and limits: It was only after the peak T cell response that any repertoires were sampled. Nearly half of spike-specific TCRs reportedly target variant regions that are unmutated in the B.1.351 and B.1.1.7 variants. Spike-specific TCRs gained breadth and depth after people received two AZD1222 doses.

Data came from immunoSEQ multiplex PCR; TCRdb stores just in-frame clones and leaves some out. The table shows 130,000 or so clones, with about 91% occurring only once. CDR1 and CDR2 from the germline V gene are SGHNT and YENEEA. The CDR3 is 14 amino acids. Trimming shortened V by 3 bases and J by 7 bases, and 13 bases separated the two germline ends. As to this clone: Its antigen is not identified.

The clonotype originates from an adult who received the AZD1222 COVID-19 vaccine. Material: peripheral blood, obtained 28 days after the second AZD1222 dose. V and J are TRBV11-3 and TRBJ1-3, with TRBD1 as a possible D gene (6 bases). The CDR3 reads CASSLGARRNTIYF. In DNA, the CDR3 is TGTGCCAGCAGCTTGGGGGCCCGGCGGAACACCATATATTTT.